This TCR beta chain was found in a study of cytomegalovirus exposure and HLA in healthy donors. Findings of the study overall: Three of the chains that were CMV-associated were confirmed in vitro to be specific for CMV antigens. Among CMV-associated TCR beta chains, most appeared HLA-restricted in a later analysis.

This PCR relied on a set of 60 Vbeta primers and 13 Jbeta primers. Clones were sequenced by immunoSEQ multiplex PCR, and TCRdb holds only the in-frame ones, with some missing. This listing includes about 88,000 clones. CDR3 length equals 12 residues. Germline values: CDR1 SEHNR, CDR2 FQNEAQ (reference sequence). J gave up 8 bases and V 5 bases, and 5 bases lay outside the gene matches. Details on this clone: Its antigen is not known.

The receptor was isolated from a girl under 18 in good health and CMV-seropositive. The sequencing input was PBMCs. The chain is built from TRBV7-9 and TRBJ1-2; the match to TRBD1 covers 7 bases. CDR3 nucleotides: TGTGCCAGCAGCGGTTACAGGGGCGGCTACACCTTC. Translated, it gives CASSGYRGGYTF. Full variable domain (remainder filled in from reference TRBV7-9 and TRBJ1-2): DTGVSQNPRHKITKRGQNVTFRCDPISEHNRLYWYRQTLGQGPEFLTYFQNEAQLEKSRLLSDRFSAERPKGSFSTLEIQRTEQGDSAMYLCASSGYRGGYTFGSGTRLTVV.